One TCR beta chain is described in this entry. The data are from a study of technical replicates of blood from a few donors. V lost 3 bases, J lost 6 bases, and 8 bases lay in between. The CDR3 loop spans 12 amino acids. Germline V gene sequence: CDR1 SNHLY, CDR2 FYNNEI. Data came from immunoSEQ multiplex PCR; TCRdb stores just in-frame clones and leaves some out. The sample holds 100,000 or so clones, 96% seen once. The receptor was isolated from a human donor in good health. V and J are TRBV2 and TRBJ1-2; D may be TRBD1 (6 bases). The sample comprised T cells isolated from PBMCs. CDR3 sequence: CASSEGANGYTF. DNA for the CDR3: TGTGCCAGCAGTGAGGGGGCAAATGGCTACACCTTC.